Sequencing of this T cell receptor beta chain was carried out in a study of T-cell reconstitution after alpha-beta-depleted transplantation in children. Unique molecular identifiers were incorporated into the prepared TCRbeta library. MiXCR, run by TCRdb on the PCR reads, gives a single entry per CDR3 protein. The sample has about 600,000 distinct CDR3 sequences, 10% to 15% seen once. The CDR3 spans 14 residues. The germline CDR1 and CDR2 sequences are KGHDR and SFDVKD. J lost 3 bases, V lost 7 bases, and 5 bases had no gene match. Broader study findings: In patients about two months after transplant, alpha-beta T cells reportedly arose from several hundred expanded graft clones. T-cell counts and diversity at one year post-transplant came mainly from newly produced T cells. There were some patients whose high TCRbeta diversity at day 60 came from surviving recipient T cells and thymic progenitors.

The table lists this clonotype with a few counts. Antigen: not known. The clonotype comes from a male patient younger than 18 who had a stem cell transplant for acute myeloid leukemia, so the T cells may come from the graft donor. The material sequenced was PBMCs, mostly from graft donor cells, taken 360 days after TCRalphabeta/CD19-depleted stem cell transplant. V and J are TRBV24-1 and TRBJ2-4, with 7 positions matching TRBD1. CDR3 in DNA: TGTGCCACCAGCACAGGGGTGGGCAAAAACATTCAGTACTTC. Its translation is CATSTGVGKNIQYF.